This TCR beta chain is from a study of cytomegalovirus exposure and HLA in healthy donors. Overall study results and limits: Sequencing likely produced, as an artifact, a cluster of highly shared sequence variants. Sequencing depth across donors, presence/absence analyses assumed, was roughly uniform. The records held CMV serostatus as the only immune exposure information. Reportedly, diagnosis of cytomegalovirus status by the classifier showed high specificity and sensitivity.

Vbeta (60) and Jbeta (13) primers were used in the PCR. Libraries were prepared by immunoSEQ multiplex PCR; TCRdb keeps only in-frame clonotypes and omits some of them. The repertoire consists of fewer than 70,000 clones, with around 72% occurring once and the leading ten covering approximately 14%. On this clone itself: The antigen remains undetermined.

This receptor was identified in a male donor in good health and CMV-seropositive. The sample taken for sequencing was PBMCs.

The CDR3 DNA follows: TGTGCCAGCTCACCTGCAGGGCCATCCGGCTATGGCTACACCTTC. Its translation is CASSPAGPSGYGYTF. This chain joins TRBV18 and TRBJ1-2; tentative D call: TRBD1 (5 bases). Germline V gene data show CDR1 as KGHSH and CDR2 as LQKENI. The CDR3 runs 15 residues. Trimming left V 3 bases short and J 4 bases short, with 15 bases between.